The rows below give T cell receptor beta chains drawn from one sample of a study of CD8+CD57+ T cells in acquired aplastic anemia. TCRdb ran MiXCR on the reads and lists one entry per CDR3 protein. Among more than 40,000 distinct CDR3 sequences listed, around 73% were seen once. Material: sorted CD4+, CD8+, or CD8+CD57+ T cells (not recorded which) from PBMCs. These receptors came from a human donor in good health, serving as a control. Both conserved end residues are part of each CDR3. The order of the fields is J gene, CDR3 length, clone size, V gene, CDR3 protein. The size of a clone is reported for some rows only, either as once, few or many, or as a class for expanded clones.

>TRBJ1-6|16|few|TRBV25-1
CASSDRTGQYNSPLHF
>TRBJ2-7|15|many|TRBV20-1
CSARNPGQGGVEQYF
>TRBJ2-3|20|.|TRBV11-1
CASSYGLAGGPEFGTDTQYF
>TRBJ1-1|14|once|TRBV7-2
CASSPETVNTEAFF
>TRBJ2-3|14|.|TRBV24-1
CATSDSDSRMAQYF
>TRBJ1-1|13|.|TRBV2
CASIDTVNTEAFF
>TRBJ2-7|12|.|TRBV25-1
CASSLANRKQYF
>TRBJ1-2|15|.|TRBV7-2
CASSRPTGRDYGYTF
>TRBJ1-4|13|medium-sized|TRBV7-9
CATWTGDDEKLFF
>TRBJ1-4|15|.|TRBV12-3/TRBV12-4
CASSEAAGSNEKLFF
>TRBJ1-5|13|few|TRBV2
CASSETVRQPQHF
>TRBJ1-5|14|.|TRBV7-3
CASQRGRGNQPQHF
>TRBJ1-5|13|.|TRBV20-1
CAGQGYSNQPQHF
>TRBJ2-5|16|.|TRBV7-2
CASSLTGTGGEETQYF
>TRBJ2-3|17|.|TRBV15
CATSSLAEEGFTDTQYF
>TRBJ1-3|16|once|TRBV10-3
CASGRGQLTSGNTIYF
>TRBJ1-1|15|many|TRBV7-9
CASSGTGIIYTEAFF
>TRBJ1-2|14|.|TRBV2
CASSGRRQSYGYTF
>TRBJ2-3|12|few|TRBV9
CASSSYTDTQYF
>TRBJ2-5|13|.|TRBV7-8
CASSPERQETQYF
>TRBJ1-2|14|.|TRBV19
CASSPTVLDYGYTF
>TRBJ1-3|15|.|TRBV2
CASSPPAGRGNTIYF
>TRBJ2-4|15|.|TRBV5-1
CASSSGQRNLGIQYF
>TRBJ2-7|16|.|TRBV6-2/TRBV6-3
CASIGTIRDLRYEQYF
>TRBJ1-2|13|.|TRBV25-1
CASSAGQESGYTF
>TRBJ1-6|15|once|TRBV15
CATSRGRQGYSPLHF
>TRBJ1-5|15|.|TRBV20-1
CSANPPGQGGQPQHF
>TRBJ1-2|16|many|TRBV30
CAWSWTGGAQDYGYTF
>TRBJ1-5|13|.|TRBV12-3/TRBV12-4
CASRGTGNQPQHF
>TRBJ1-6|14|.|TRBV27
CASRSWSAETPLHF
>TRBJ1-2|16|.|TRBV5-5
CASSLAVDNLGYGYTF
>TRBJ2-7|15|.|TRBV19
CASSMPGGGSNEQYF
>TRBJ2-7|16|many|TRBV4-2
CASSPSTGLSSHEQYF
>TRBJ2-3|13|.|TRBV7-6
CASSLATTDTQYF
>TRBJ2-1|14|.|TRBV12-3/TRBV12-4
CASSPDRGYNEQFF
>TRBJ2-7|16|.|TRBV9
CASSPRPGTASYEQYF
>TRBJ2-2|15|medium-sized|TRBV4-1
CASSPEAAGAGELFF
>TRBJ2-7|14|.|TRBV20-1
CSARDGTSGYEQYF
>TRBJ2-7|17|.|TRBV19
CASSIDGSGQGASEQYF
>TRBJ2-7|15|.|TRBV20-1
CSARSPTSGPLEQYF
>TRBJ1-5|13|.|TRBV20-1
CSAEVGGDQPQHF
>TRBJ1-4|14|once|TRBV20-1
CSARPGAGGEKLFF
>TRBJ1-1|14|.|TRBV13
CASTGQTMNTEAFF
>TRBJ2-7|12|few|TRBV19
CASRGLRDEQYF
>TRBJ2-1|15|few|TRBV28
CASRRGTGAYNEQFF